One TCR beta chain is described in this entry. No cognate antigen has been identified for it. Including the terminal cysteine and phenylalanine, the CDR3 comprises 14 residues. This entry has no DNA. CDR1 and CDR2 were assigned from the germline V gene as MGHRA and YSYEKL. The data were obtained in a study of T cells expressing NK-cell markers (dated by TCRdb to the early 2020s). For the wider study: TCR beta-chain repertoires were profiled in sorted CD3+CD56+NKG2C+, CD3+CD56+NKG2C- and CD3+CD56-NKG2C+ T-cell subsets from several donors. Seven of the eight sequenced donors were HCMV-seropositive and one was HCMV-seronegative. All eight donors whose samples were sequenced were randomly selected healthy volunteers, three of them men and five women. Sequencing of the libraries produced 2 x 150 bp reads on Illumina HiSeq 2000/2500, MiSeq or NextSeq.

What the authors observed across the whole study: Those dominant clonotypes were again the most abundant among CD3+CD56-NKG2C+ cells in several donors, at about 28.3-60.1%. Whether the expanded NKG2C-expressing T cell clones were specific for HCMV antigens was left unclear. For several donors, the dominant CD3+CD56+NKG2C+ clonotypes were among the top 10 CD8+ clonotypes and accounted for roughly 1.0-8% of CD8+ T cells.

Sequencing was carried out with an Illumina HiSeq 2000. The TCR beta cDNA libraries were made using 5'RACE template switching, a step that added both a universal primer site and unique molecular identifiers. Synthesis of cDNA was primed from the TCR beta constant segment and was followed by two consecutive PCR amplification steps. Concerning the study's data processing: Reads were demultiplexed and grouped by UMI with MIGEC, and clonotypes were assembled and quantified with MiTCR. To exclude erroneous sequences, only TCR cDNA sequences supported by at least two reads were retained. Downstream repertoire analysis used the tcR package, and clonotypes were matched across fractions by CDR3 nucleotide sequence plus V segment. Antigen specificity was annotated against VDJdb with VDJmatch, allowing one amino acid substitution in CDR3. After the reads were reprocessed by TCRdb, one entry was made per CDR3 protein sequence, with no DNA. None of the V and J calls come from the authors' own analysis; TCRdb made them. This sample's table lists roughly 420,000 distinct CDR3 sequences. The leading ten clones occupy 7.3% of the sample.

A commercial ELISA kit detecting HCMV-specific IgG in serum was used to determine HCMV serostatus. Ficoll density gradient centrifugation was used to isolate peripheral blood mononuclear cells from blood. The specimen sequenced was blood T cells: a sorted CD56 or NKG2C T cell subset, CD4+ or CD8+ T cells, or bulk PBMC T cells (not recorded which). The sequence is built from TRBV4-1 and TRBJ1-6. This TCR came from a woman aged 18-70 years in good health. The CDR3 region has the sequence CASSQDWSNSPLHF.